This TCR beta chain was profiled in a study of cytomegalovirus exposure and HLA in healthy donors. Study-wide results and caveats: Association of a missense DCLRE1C variant with TCR beta V- and J-gene trimming was reported in a later analysis. As immune exposure information, only CMV serostatus was available. Data from an earlier analysis indicated that most TCR beta V segments were productive either about 90% or about 30% of the time.

CDR3 size: 17 residues. CDR1 is MNHEY and CDR2 is SMNVEV in the germline V gene (reference sequence). Trimming removed 4 bases from V and 0 bases from J; junction bases left unmatched: 11. PCR employed 60 Vbeta and 13 Jbeta primers. The repertoire was sequenced with immunoSEQ multiplex PCR; TCRdb's copy has only in-frame clones and lacks some. The table records around 110,000 clones, 55% to 75% of them present only once. This clone was observed once. No antigen is known for it. The V call is TRBV27, the J call TRBJ1-1; 7 bases line up with TRBD1. This TCR came from a woman in her 40s in good health and CMV-seropositive. Sequenced input: PBMCs. CDR3 bases: TGTGCCAGCAGTTCTCCGAAGGGGGCGGGTTTGAACACTGAAGCTTTCTTT. The encoded protein is CASSSPKGAGLNTEAFF.